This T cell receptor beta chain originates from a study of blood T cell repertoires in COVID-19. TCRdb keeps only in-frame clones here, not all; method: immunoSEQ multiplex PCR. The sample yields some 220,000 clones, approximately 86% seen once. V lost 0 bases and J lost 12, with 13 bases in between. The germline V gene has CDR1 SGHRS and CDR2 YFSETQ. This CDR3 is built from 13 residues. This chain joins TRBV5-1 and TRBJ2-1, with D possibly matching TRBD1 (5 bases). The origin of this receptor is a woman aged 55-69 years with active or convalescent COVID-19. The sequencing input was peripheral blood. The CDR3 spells CASSLEGEGPQFF. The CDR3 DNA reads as TGCGCCAGCAGCTTGGAAGGGGAAGGGCCGCAGTTCTTC.